These 26 T cell receptor beta chains were sequenced from one sample in a study of early T cells in non-severe SARS-CoV-2 infection. TCRdb passed the 5' RACE reads through MiXCR, listing each CDR3 protein once. This table holds fewer than 85,000 distinct CDR3 sequences, less than 20% found once. The source material was whole blood. Receptor source: an adult who was a healthcare worker with PCR-confirmed SARS-CoV-2 infection or an uninfected control (not recorded which).

This clonotype was observed a handful of times. This sequence joins TRBV18 and TRBJ1-2; D uncertain. V lost 1 base, J lost 2 bases, and 8 bases lay in between. This CDR3 contains 14 residues. From germline, CDR1 is KGHSH and CDR2 LQKENI. The CDR3 is CASSPQEGNYGYTF. The DNA for the CDR3 is TGTGCCAGCTCACCACAGGAAGGGAACTATGGCTACACCTTC.

The chain joins TRBV11-2 to TRBJ1-2, with D unresolved. Between the trimmed V and J ends, which lost 6 bases and 5 bases, there was a span of 10 bases. The CDR3 totals 12 residues. Germline CDR1 reads SGHAT; CDR2 reads FQNNGV. CDR3 in amino acids: CASRGLQYGYTF. For the CDR3, the DNA is TGTGCCAGCAGAGGACTTCAGTATGGCTACACCTTC.

DNA for the CDR3: TGTGCCAGCTCAACGGCAGGGCTCTCCTACGAGCAGTACTTC. Translated, it gives CASSTAGLSYEQYF. This sequence joins TRBV18 and TRBJ2-7; possibly TRBD1 for D (5 bases). The ends were cut back, 5 bases at V and 0 bases at J, with 11 bases in the middle. In germline, CDR1 is KGHSH, CDR2 LQKENI. The CDR3 loop spans 14 amino acids.

The V call is TRBV27, the J call TRBJ2-7, with D tentatively TRBD1 (5 bases). This CDR3 has 13 amino acids. V gave up 5 bases and J gave up 5 bases, with 13 bases separating them. Germline CDR1 reads MNHEY; CDR2 reads SMNVEV (reference sequence). The CDR3 DNA sequence: TGTGCCAGCAGTAACCAGGGTTTGAACGAGCAGTACTTC. It codes for CASSNQGLNEQYF.

In this sample, this clonotype turned up a few times. At one boundary the junction diverges from the germline segment, which might be a read error. The V call is TRBV6-5, the J call TRBJ1-1; no clear D gene. Germline V gives CDR1 MNHEY, CDR2 SVGAGI. CDR3 length: 13 residues. Here the CDR3 DNA reads TGTGCCAGCACTTACAGCAGGAACACTGAAGCTTTCTTT. Amino acid sequence: CASTYSRNTEAFF.

The rearrangement joins TRBV7-3 to TRBJ2-3, with 12 bases fitting TRBD2. The CDR3 spans 16 residues. Trimming at V came to 3 bases and at J to 6 bases, leaving 7 bases not matched to a gene. CDR1 is SGHTA and CDR2 is FQGTGA in the germline V gene. The CDR3 region is CASSLGTSGQEDTQYF. CDR3 bases: TGTGCCAGCAGCTTGGGGACTAGCGGGCAGGAGGATACGCAGTATTTT.

J is TRBJ2-5 and V is TRBV28; 8 nucleotides line up with TRBD2. Per the germline V gene, CDR1 is MDHEN and CDR2 is SYDVKM. V trimming: 7 bases; J trimming: 7 bases; junction bases outside the gene matches: 11. The CDR3 is made up of 14 amino acids. CDR3 in DNA: TGTGCCAGCATCATAGCGGGGTCTGCGGGGACCCAGTACTTC. Translated, it gives CASIIAGSAGTQYF.

This clonotype was counted ten times or more. The rearrangement links TRBV15 to TRBJ2-7; 7 nucleotides match TRBD1. Trimming cost V 1 base and J 7 bases; bases outside gene matches: 4. Germline CDR1 is LNHNV and CDR2 is YYDKDF (reference sequence). The CDR3 contains 13 residues. The CDR3 sequence: CATSRGYRGEQYF. CDR3 nucleotide sequence: TGTGCCACCAGCAGAGGATACAGGGGAGAGCAGTACTTC.

This clonotype was recorded a few times. The chain has TRBV20-1 and TRBJ1-6; a weak D match, TRBD1 (5 bases). Trimming removed 2 bases at V and 6 bases at J, with 11 bases between. CDR1 and CDR2 from the germline V gene are DFQATT and SNEGSKA (reference sequence). The CDR3 contains 14 residues. The CDR3 sequence is CSARSRAANSPLHF. CDR3 bases: TGCAGTGCTAGATCCAGGGCGGCTAATTCACCCCTCCACTTT.

In its sample, this clonotype was seen many times. The chain links TRBV5-1 to TRBJ2-1; 7 positions match TRBD1. V was pared by 1 base and J by 6 bases, with 7 bases of the junction left unmatched. Looked up from germline, CDR1 is SGHRS and CDR2 is YFSETQ. This CDR3 is 15 amino acids long. DNA of the CDR3: TGCGCCAGCAGCTTGCGCCAGGGGGTAGGCAATGAGCAGTTCTTC. It specifies CASSLRQGVGNEQFF.

This clonotype was observed at least ten times. CDR3 sequence: CASSPSVKGLETQYF. As DNA, the CDR3 is TGTGCCAGCTCACCATCGGTGAAGGGGCTGGAGACCCAGTACTTC. V gene TRBV18 combines with J gene TRBJ2-5; weak D call: TRBD1 (5 bases). The CDR3 covers 15 residues. In germline, CDR1 is KGHSH, CDR2 LQKENI. The V end was cut by 2 bases, the J end by 5 bases, with 15 bases between.

The rearrangement joins TRBV11-3 to TRBJ1-5, with D perhaps matching TRBD1 (5 bases). CDR3 length: 14 amino acids. With 2 bases removed from V and 6 bases from J, the gap between germline ends came to 11 bases. The V gene's germline CDR1 is SGHNT and CDR2 YENEEA. The CDR3 DNA reads as TGTGCCAGCAGCTTAACCGGGGGATGTCAGCCCCAGCATTTT. Translating gives CASSLTGGCQPQHF.

CDR3: CASSSAPSYEQYF. The CDR3 nucleotides read TGTGCCAGCAGTTCGGCCCCCTCCTACGAGCAGTACTTC. The chain combines TRBV27 with TRBJ2-7; D is ambiguous. CDR3 length: 13 residues. Germline V gene lookup returns CDR1 MNHEY and CDR2 SMNVEV (reference sequence). V gave up 4 bases and J gave up 0 bases, with 7 bases separating them.

The chain has TRBV6-5 and TRBJ2-6, with D possibly TRBD1 on 5 matching bases. The V gene lost 6 bases and the J gene lost 3 bases, with 9 bases spanning the gap. The CDR3 is made up of 14 amino acids. From germline, CDR1 is MNHEY and CDR2 SVGAGI. CDR3 protein: CASSSGIGANVLTF. The DNA of the CDR3 is TGTGCCAGCAGCTCAGGGATTGGGGCCAACGTCCTGACTTTC.

The chain carries TRBV12-3 or TRBV12-4 and TRBJ2-3; D is unresolved. The CDR3 sequence is 13 residues long. Deletions cut 5 bases from V and 4 bases from J, with 10 bases between. CDR3 protein: CASSPRYSDTQYF. Written as DNA, the CDR3 is TGTGCCAGCAGTCCACGTTATTCAGATACGCAGTATTTT.

In this sample, this clonotype turned up a few times. The chain recombines TRBV29-1 with TRBJ1-2; D is possibly TRBD1 (6 bases). Trimming took off 7 bases at V and 4 bases at J, with 13 bases between the two ends. Germline V gene sequence: CDR1 SQVTM, CDR2 ANQGSEA. This CDR3 is 12 amino acids long. CDR3 bases: TGCAGCGGTTTACAGGGTGTCTATGGCTACACCTTC. Protein: CSGLQGVYGYTF. Full variable domain (rest looked up from reference TRBV29-1 and TRBJ1-2): SAVISQKPSRDICQRGTSLTIQCQVDSQVTMMFWYRQQPGQSLTLIATANQGSEATYESGFVIDKFPISRPNLTFSTLTVSNMSPEDSSIYLCSGLQGVYGYTFGSGTRLTVV.

This clonotype occurred a few times. CDR3 amino acids: CASSKAGVAGENFASEQFF. DNA for the CDR3: TGTGCCAGCAGCAAAGCTGGCGTAGCGGGAGAGAATTTCGCATCTGAGCAGTTCTTC. V and J are TRBV21-1 and TRBJ2-1; the table's D call, TRBD2, has no DNA check behind it. TRBV21-1 is recorded as a pseudogene. The CDR3 is made up of 19 amino acids.

This clonotype has only a few counts. The chain is built from TRBV9 and TRBJ1-1; no clear D. The germline V gene has CDR1 SGDLS and CDR2 YYNGEE. The CDR3 is 16 residues long. Trimming cost V 0 bases and J 0 bases, with 12 bases left between them. Here the CDR3 DNA reads TGTGCCAGCAGCGTAGGAGGTGCATCTATGAACACTGAAGCTTTCTTT. It encodes CASSVGGASMNTEAFF.

This clonotype came up once. It may be a read error: a sequence one base away is much more abundant. The genes are TRBV29-1 and TRBJ2-7; perhaps TRBD2 as D (7 bases). The germline V gene has CDR1 SQVTM and CDR2 ANQGSEA. The CDR3 consists of 15 residues. For the CDR3, the DNA is TGCAGCGTTGATGTAGGGGCGGGGGCCTCCTTCGAGCAGTACTTC. Amino acids: CSVDVGAGASFEQYF.

This clonotype appeared a few times. The chain is built from TRBV2 and TRBJ2-1; no clear D. Germline CDR1 SNHLY, CDR2 FYNNEI. The length of the CDR3 is 10 residues. V was cut by 8 bases and J by 7 bases, with 6 bases left in between. Here the CDR3 DNA reads TGTGCCAGCGGCTTGAATGAGCAGTTCTTC. As protein: CASGLNEQFF.

This clonotype was detected only a few times. V usage is TRBV7-9 and J usage is TRBJ2-6; 10 bases are a match to TRBD2. CDR3 length equals 17 residues. In germline, CDR1 is SEHNR, CDR2 FQNEAQ (reference sequence). With V trimmed by 5 bases and J by 1 base, 5 bases remained unmatched. CDR3 sequence (DNA): TGTGCCAGCAGCCCCCAGCGGGGGGGGTCTGGGGCCAACGTCCTGACTTTC. This sequence encodes CASSPQRGGSGANVLTF.

This clonotype was found a few times. The V and J genes are TRBV9 and TRBJ2-3; possibly TRBD1 for D (6 bases). Trimming shortened V by 1 base and J by 3 bases, and 9 bases separated the two germline ends. Germline assignment: CDR1 SGDLS and CDR2 YYNGEE. CDR3 length equals 14 residues. The CDR3 nucleotides read TGTGCCAGCAGCGTACAGCAGGGGACAGATACGCAGTATTTT. This encodes CASSVQQGTDTQYF.

This chain joins TRBV28 and TRBJ1-4; 7 bases align to TRBD1. Germline-derived CDR1 and CDR2 are MDHEN and SYDVKM. After removal of 6 bases from V and 8 bases from J, the junction contained 6 bases not matched to a gene. This CDR3 contains 13 residues. Here the CDR3 reads CASRTGLVEKLFF. CDR3 in DNA: TGTGCCAGCAGGACAGGGCTAGTCGAAAAACTGTTTTTT. The variable domain in full, completed from reference TRBV28 and TRBJ1-4, reads DVKVTQSSRYLVKRTGEKVFLECVQDMDHENMFWYRQDPGLGLRLIYFSYDVKMKEKGDIPEGYSVSREKKERFSLILESASTNQTSMYLCASRTGLVEKLFFGSGTQLSVL.

The gene calls are TRBV5-4 and TRBJ2-5; no clear D gene. V was pared by 1 base and J by 4 bases, with 8 bases between. The CDR3 loop spans 13 amino acids. The germline V gene encodes CDR1 SGHNT and CDR2 YYREEE (reference sequence). The CDR3 nucleotides read TGTGCCAGCAGCTTGAGGCGACCAGAGACCCAGTACTTC. Translated: CASSLRRPETQYF.

This clonotype was counted between two and nine times. The chain employs TRBV7-2 and TRBJ2-5, with a tentative D call TRBD2 (6 bases). V was cut by 0 bases and J by 0 bases, with 8 bases left in between. CDR1 SGHTA and CDR2 FQGNSA come from the germline V gene. This CDR3 is built from 15 residues. In DNA, the CDR3 is TGTGCCAGCAGCTTAGCCGGGAGCCACCAAGAGACCCAGTACTTC. Translated: CASSLAGSHQETQYF. The whole variable domain, filled in from reference TRBV7-2 and TRBJ2-5, reads GAGVSQSPSNKVTEKGKDVELRCDPISGHTALYWYRQSLGQGLEFLIYFQGNSAPDKSGLPSDRFSAERTGGSVSTLTIQRTQQEDSAVYLCASSLAGSHQETQYFGPGTRLLVL.

This clonotype was detected a few times. The chain recombines TRBV7-2 with TRBJ2-3; 9 nucleotides align to TRBD1. This CDR3 is 14 amino acids long. V gave up 5 bases and J gave up 4 bases; unmatched junction bases: 4. CDR1 and CDR2 from the germline V gene are SGHTA and FQGNSA. The CDR3 loop is CASSPTGGSDTQYF. CDR3 nucleotides: TGTGCCAGCAGCCCGACAGGGGGTTCAGATACGCAGTATTTT.